This T cell receptor (beta chain) was sequenced in a study of cytomegalovirus exposure and HLA in healthy donors. This clone was counted only a few times. PCR used 60 Vbeta primers and 13 Jbeta primers. This table comes from immunoSEQ multiplex PCR, and its TCRdb copy is limited to in-frame clones, with some not included. The table records roughly 120,000 clones, roughly 8.6% of them present only once. J was trimmed by 4 bases and V by 4 bases; bases with no gene match: 7. Germline CDR1 SGHKS, CDR2 YYEKEE (reference sequence). The CDR3 consists of 15 residues. The material sequenced was PBMCs. The V gene is TRBV5-5, the J gene TRBJ2-7; 11 nucleotides match TRBD1. The clonotype comes from a middle-aged woman in good health and CMV-seropositive. CDR3 nucleotide sequence: TGTGCCAGCAGCCCCAGGACAGGGGGCTCATACGAGCAGTACTTC. Its protein is CASSPRTGGSYEQYF.